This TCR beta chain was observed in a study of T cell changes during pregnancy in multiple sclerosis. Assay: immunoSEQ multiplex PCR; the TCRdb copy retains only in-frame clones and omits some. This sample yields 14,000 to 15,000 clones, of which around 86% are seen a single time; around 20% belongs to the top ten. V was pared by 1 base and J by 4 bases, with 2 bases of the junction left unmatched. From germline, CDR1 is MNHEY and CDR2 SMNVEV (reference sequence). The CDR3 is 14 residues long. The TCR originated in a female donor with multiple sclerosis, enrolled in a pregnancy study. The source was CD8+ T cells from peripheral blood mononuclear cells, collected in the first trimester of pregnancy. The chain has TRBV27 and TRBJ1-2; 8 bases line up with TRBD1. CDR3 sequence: CASSLFGTGYGYTF. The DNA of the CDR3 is TGTGCCAGCAGTTTATTTGGGACAGGCTATGGCTACACCTTC.